This TCR beta chain was obtained from a study of T cells after yellow fever vaccination. TCRdb independently ran MiXCR on the 5' RACE reads; one entry per CDR3 protein. In the table there are some 600,000 distinct CDR3 sequences, roughly 12% of which are singletons. There are 13 residues in the CDR3. CDR1 and CDR2 (germline): MDHEN, SYDVKM. The J gene is TRBJ2-1, the V gene TRBV28; D remains unclear. The material was PBMCs, obtained on the day of the yellow fever booster vaccination. This clonotype was sampled from a man under 40 who received the YFV17D yellow fever vaccine. The CDR3 DNA follows: TGTGCAGCCGCTGGATGGAAGGACAATGAGCAGTTCTTC. Protein: CAAAGWKDNEQFF. The entire variable domain, with the rest obtained from reference TRBV28 and TRBJ2-1, is as follows: DVKVTQSSRYLVKRTGEKVFLECVQDMDHENMFWYRQDPGLGLRLIYFSYDVKMKEKGDIPEGYSVSREKKERFSLILESASTNQTSMYLCAAAGWKDNEQFFGPGTRLTVL.